The 26 T cell receptor beta chains given below trace back to one sample, sequenced in a study of beta chain features in type 1 diabetes. The entirety of the isolated RNA underwent reverse transcription, so expressed TCRB transcripts were sequenced. Generated by immunoSEQ multiplex PCR, the TCRdb table keeps only in-frame clones and is missing some. The sample holds 680,000 or so clones, around 16% seen once. Sequencing input: naive CD4+ T cells from blood. The receptors come from a man younger than 35 in good health.

The chain uses TRBV29-1 and TRBJ1-3, with 7 bases that match TRBD1. Germline V gives CDR1 SQVTM, CDR2 ANQGSEA. J was trimmed by 8 bases and V by 6 bases; bases with no gene match: 7. There are 12 residues in the CDR3. The CDR3 here is CSVATGRDTIYF. DNA for the CDR3: TGCAGCGTCGCGACAGGGAGGGACACCATATATTTT.

The chain combines TRBV4-1 with TRBJ2-5; tentative D call: TRBD1 (5 bases). V lost 0 bases, J lost 2 bases, and 10 bases lay in between. CDR3 length: 15 amino acids. Germline lookup yields CDR1 MGHRA and CDR2 YSYEKL. In nucleotides, the CDR3 is TGCGCCAGCAGCCAAGACGCAGGGAAGCAAGAGACCCAGTACTTC. This gives the protein CASSQDAGKQETQYF.

This clone was counted between two and nine times. The rearrangement links TRBV5-1 to TRBJ1-5, with D possibly TRBD1 on 5 matching bases. Germline V gene data show CDR1 as SGHRS and CDR2 as YFSETQ. Trimming cost V 4 bases and J 4 bases, with 12 bases left between them. CDR3 length: 14 residues. Written as DNA, the CDR3 is TGCGCCAGCAGCCAAGGGACCGAGAATCAGCCCCAGCATTTT. This gives the protein CASSQGTENQPQHF. Filled out from reference TRBV5-1 and TRBJ1-5, the complete variable domain reads KAGVTQTPRYLIKTRGQQVTLSCSPISGHRSVSWYQQTPGQGLQFLFEYFSETQRNKGNFPGRFSGRQFSNSRSEMNVSTLELGDSALYLCASSQGTENQPQHFGDGTRLSIL.

The chain recombines TRBV7-8 with TRBJ2-1, with D possibly TRBD2 on 5 matching bases. There are 17 residues in the CDR3. Germline CDR1 is SGHVS and CDR2 is FQNEAQ. V shed 4 bases and J shed 0 bases, with 16 bases lying between them. The CDR3 DNA is TGTGCCAGCAGCTCACAACTGCGGGCGAGCTCCTACAATGAGCAGTTCTTC. This codes for CASSSQLRASSYNEQFF.

V usage is TRBV19 and J usage is TRBJ1-2; possible D gene TRBD1, 6 bases. This CDR3 is 15 amino acids long. The ends were cut back, 5 bases at V and 4 bases at J, with 17 bases in the middle. Germline loops: CDR1 LNHDA, CDR2 SQIVND (reference sequence). The CDR3 sequence is CASSLDSSLLYGYTF. CDR3 sequence (DNA): TGTGCCAGTAGTTTGGACAGTTCCCTCCTCTATGGCTACACCTTC.

The chain couples TRBV2 to TRBJ2-1; D remains unclear. Trimming took off 2 bases at V and 8 bases at J, with 7 bases between the two ends. This CDR3 contains 12 residues. In germline, CDR1 is SNHLY, CDR2 FYNNEI. CDR3 loop: CASSESTHEQFF. DNA for the CDR3: TGTGCCAGCAGTGAAAGTACCCATGAGCAGTTCTTC. The whole variable domain, remainder taken from reference TRBV2 and TRBJ2-1, is EPEVTQTPSHQVTQMGQEVILRCVPISNHLYFYWYRQILGQKVEFLVSFYNNEISEKSEIFDDQFSVERPDGSNFTLKIRSTKLEDSAMYFCASSESTHEQFFGPGTRLTVL.

This clone occurred a few times. Other nucleotide sequences in the sample specify the same CDR3. The chain couples TRBV12-5 to TRBJ2-1, with 8 bases that match TRBD1. The germline V gene has CDR1 LGHNT and CDR2 FRNRAP. V lost 1 base and J lost 5; bases outside the gene matches: 7. The CDR3 runs 16 residues. The CDR3 sequence is CASGLAGTGAHNEQFF. The CDR3 coding sequence is TGTGCTAGTGGTTTGGCCGGGACAGGAGCCCACAATGAGCAGTTCTTC. The full variable domain, completed using reference TRBV12-5 and TRBJ2-1, is DARVTQTPRHKVTEMGQEVTMRCQPILGHNTVFWYRQTMMQGLELLAYFRNRAPLDDSGMPKDRFSAEMPDATLATLKIQPSEPRDSAVYFCASGLAGTGAHNEQFFGPGTRLTVL.

About this clone: This CDR3 is also generated by other DNA sequences in the sample. The chain is built from TRBV7-2 and TRBJ2-7; 9 positions match TRBD1. From germline, CDR1 is SGHTA and CDR2 FQGNSA. J lost 1 base, V lost 1 base, and 2 bases had no gene match. This CDR3 spans 15 amino acids. CDR3 DNA: TGTGCCAGCAGCTTAGGGGGGACAGGGTCCTACGAGCAGTACTTC. Amino acids: CASSLGGTGSYEQYF.

This chain joins TRBV7-9 and TRBJ1-1; TRBD1 matches 7 bases. The CDR3 has 15 amino acids. From germline, CDR1 is SEHNR and CDR2 FQNEAQ (reference sequence). Losses at the gene ends were 1 base for V and 3 bases for J; bases not matched to a gene: 5. CDR3 sequence: CASSLGQGMDTEAFF. CDR3 nucleotides: TGTGCCAGCAGCTTAGGACAGGGAATGGACACTGAAGCTTTCTTT.

V and J are TRBV28 and TRBJ1-2; 7 nucleotides line up with TRBD1. CDR1 and CDR2 from the germline V gene are MDHEN and SYDVKM. CDR3 length: 13 residues. Trimming at V came to 3 bases and at J to 7 bases, leaving 5 bases not matched to a gene. CDR3 sequence reads: CASSLVGGRGYTF. CDR3 sequence (DNA): TGTGCCAGCAGTTTGGTAGGGGGCCGTGGCTACACCTTC.

This clone showed up just a few times. The chain recombines TRBV9 with TRBJ1-1, with 8 bases matching TRBD1. V trimming: 0 bases; J trimming: 5 bases; junction bases outside the gene matches: 9. The CDR3 spans 16 residues. The V gene's germline CDR1 is SGDLS and CDR2 YYNGEE. CDR3 amino acids: CASSVAPTGQATEAFF. The CDR3 nucleotides read TGTGCCAGCAGCGTAGCTCCTACGGGACAGGCTACTGAAGCTTTCTTT.

The chain joins TRBV28 to TRBJ1-1, with D perhaps TRBD1 (6 bases). This CDR3 is built from 11 residues. Germline-derived CDR1 and CDR2 are MDHEN and SYDVKM. V lost 11 bases and J 4 bases, leaving 11 bases between the germline ends. The CDR3 spells CAGKGGTEAFF. CDR3 bases: TGTGCCGGAAAGGGGGGCACTGAAGCTTTCTTT.

The V gene is TRBV19, the J gene TRBJ2-4; D gene ambiguous. The CDR3 extends over 13 amino acids. Trimming left V 0 bases short and J 6 bases short, with 6 bases between. Germline V CDR1 and CDR2: LNHDA, SQIVND (reference sequence). In nucleotides, the CDR3 is TGTGCCAGTAGTATAGACAGGTTAAACATTCAGTACTTC. Its translation: CASSIDRLNIQYF.

The chain joins TRBV16 to TRBJ2-7; no clear D. The CDR3 sequence is 14 residues long. The V gene's germline CDR1 is KGHSY and CDR2 FQNENV. The V and J ends lost 0 bases and 3 bases respectively, with 9 bases between them. Here the CDR3 reads CASSQSRKDYEQYF. The CDR3 DNA is TGTGCCAGCAGCCAATCTCGCAAAGACTACGAGCAGTACTTC.

The V gene is TRBV9, the J gene TRBJ2-2; 7 positions agree with TRBD2. Germline trimming cut 3 bases from V and 4 bases from J; bases unmatched to any gene: 6. The CDR3 totals 15 residues. The germline V gene encodes CDR1 SGDLS and CDR2 YYNGEE. DNA of the CDR3: TGTGCCAGCAGCGGAGCGGGATTAGGCACCGGGGAGCTGTTTTTT. This sequence encodes CASSGAGLGTGELFF.

This clone was counted between two and nine times. This chain connects TRBV18 to TRBJ1-2, with D unresolved. V was shortened by 2 bases and J by 0 bases, with 4 bases between the two germline ends. The CDR3 has 13 amino acids. Looked up from germline, CDR1 is KGHSH and CDR2 is LQKENI. The DNA for the CDR3 is TGTGCCAGCTCACCAGAGGCTAACTATGGCTACACCTTC. Residues: CASSPEANYGYTF.

The CDR3 here is CASSPFNGGYNEQFF. The CDR3 DNA reads TGCGCCAGCAGCCCCTTTAACGGGGGATACAATGAGCAGTTCTTC. J is TRBJ2-1 and V is TRBV4-3, with a weak D call TRBD2 (6 bases). This CDR3 spans 15 amino acids. Trimming left V 4 bases short and J 4 bases short, with 14 bases between. Per the germline V gene, CDR1 is LGHNA and CDR2 is YSLEER.

The sample holds a few counts of this clone. The CDR3: CASSPTGIAYEQYF. CDR3 in DNA: TGTGCCAGCTCCCCGACAGGGATTGCGTACGAGCAGTACTTC. The chain carries TRBV7-2 and TRBJ2-7, with 7 bases identical to TRBD1. The CDR3 sequence is 14 residues long. Germline-derived CDR1 and CDR2 are SGHTA and FQGNSA. V lost 8 bases and J lost 4; bases outside the gene matches: 11. Together with reference TRBV7-2 and TRBJ2-7, the CDR3 gives the full variable domain: GAGVSQSPSNKVTEKGKDVELRCDPISGHTALYWYRQSLGQGLEFLIYFQGNSAPDKSGLPSDRFSAERTGGSVSTLTIQRTQQEDSAVYLCASSPTGIAYEQYFGPGTRLTVT.

J is TRBJ2-1 and V is TRBV29-1, with 7 bases lining up with TRBD2. This CDR3 spans 13 amino acids. The germline V gene encodes CDR1 SQVTM and CDR2 ANQGSEA. Trimming removed 6 bases from V and 10 bases from J; junction bases left unmatched: 12. DNA of the CDR3: TGCAGCGTAGAGCGGGAAGAGGGAGGGGAGCAGTTCTTC. The encoded protein is CSVEREEGGEQFF.

V is TRBV5-4 and J is TRBJ2-4, with 7 nucleotides matching TRBD1. V dropped 6 bases and J dropped 1; count of bases not matched to a gene: 13. The CDR3 loop spans 17 amino acids. The germline V gene has CDR1 SGHNT and CDR2 YYREEE (reference sequence). CDR3 sequence (DNA): TGTGCCAGCACCTCGACAGGGTATTCGACGGCCAAAAACATTCAGTACTTC. Its translation: CASTSTGYSTAKNIQYF. Filled out from reference TRBV5-4 and TRBJ2-4, the complete variable domain reads ETGVTQSPTHLIKTRGQQVTLRCSSQSGHNTVSWYQQALGQGPQFIFQYYREEENGRGNFPPRFSGLQFPNYSSELNVNALELDDSALYLCASTSTGYSTAKNIQYFGAGTRLSVL.

This chain joins TRBV9 and TRBJ2-2; 10 bases fit TRBD2. The CDR3 length is 16 residues. Germline CDR1 reads SGDLS; CDR2 reads YYNGEE. V gave up 0 bases and J gave up 2 bases; unmatched junction bases: 1. The CDR3 spells CASSVELAGNTGELFF. CDR3 nucleotide sequence: TGTGCCAGCAGCGTAGAACTAGCGGGAAACACCGGGGAGCTGTTTTTT.

A few counts support this clone. Within the sample, other DNA sequences also encode this same CDR3. The chain uses TRBV5-1 and TRBJ1-1; D gene uncertain. The ends were cut back, 4 bases at V and 3 bases at J, with 4 bases in the middle. CDR1 and CDR2 from the germline V gene are SGHRS and YFSETQ. The CDR3 loop spans 11 amino acids. The CDR3 DNA sequence: TGCGCCAGCAGCCTGGACACTGAAGCTTTCTTT. Its translation: CASSLDTEAFF. Variable domain in full (rest from reference TRBV5-1 and TRBJ1-1): KAGVTQTPRYLIKTRGQQVTLSCSPISGHRSVSWYQQTPGQGLQFLFEYFSETQRNKGNFPGRFSGRQFSNSRSEMNVSTLELGDSALYLCASSLDTEAFFGQGTRLTVV.

The rearrangement uses TRBV11-2 and TRBJ2-7; 11 nucleotides align to TRBD2. Trimming at V came to 5 bases and at J to 1 base, leaving 4 bases not matched to a gene. This CDR3 is built from 15 residues. CDR1 is SGHAT and CDR2 is FQNNGV in the germline V gene. CDR3 DNA sequence: TGTGCCAGCAGCCCTACTAGCGGGGGTTCCTACGAGCAGTACTTC. This codes for CASSPTSGGSYEQYF.

This clone has just a few counts. The chain combines TRBV4-2 with TRBJ2-4, with a tentative D call TRBD1 (6 bases). The V gene's germline CDR1 is LGHNA and CDR2 YNFKEQ. The CDR3 sequence is 13 residues long. The V and J ends lost 2 bases and 13 bases respectively, with 15 bases between them. The CDR3 DNA sequence: TGTGCCAGCAGCCAACTCGGACAGAAACAACAGTACTTC. This translates into CASSQLGQKQQYF.

This clone was detected a few times. V is TRBV4-2 and J is TRBJ2-7, with TRBD2 matching 7 bases. The CDR3 has 15 residues. Germline trimming cut 4 bases from V and 3 bases from J; bases unmatched to any gene: 9. CDR1 and CDR2 from the germline V gene are LGHNA and YNFKEQ. CDR3: CASSPSRGDLYEQYF. The CDR3 nucleotides are TGTGCCAGCAGCCCTAGCCGGGGGGATCTCTACGAGCAGTACTTC.

The V gene is TRBV28, the J gene TRBJ2-6; D might be TRBD1 (6 bases). This CDR3 has 21 amino acids. V lost 3 bases and J lost 2, with 26 bases in between. From germline, CDR1 is MDHEN and CDR2 SYDVKM. The CDR3 is CASSFLGLPPKQGPGANVLTF. The CDR3, as DNA: TGTGCCAGCAGTTTTCTTGGGCTCCCACCGAAACAGGGTCCTGGGGCCAACGTCCTGACTTTC.